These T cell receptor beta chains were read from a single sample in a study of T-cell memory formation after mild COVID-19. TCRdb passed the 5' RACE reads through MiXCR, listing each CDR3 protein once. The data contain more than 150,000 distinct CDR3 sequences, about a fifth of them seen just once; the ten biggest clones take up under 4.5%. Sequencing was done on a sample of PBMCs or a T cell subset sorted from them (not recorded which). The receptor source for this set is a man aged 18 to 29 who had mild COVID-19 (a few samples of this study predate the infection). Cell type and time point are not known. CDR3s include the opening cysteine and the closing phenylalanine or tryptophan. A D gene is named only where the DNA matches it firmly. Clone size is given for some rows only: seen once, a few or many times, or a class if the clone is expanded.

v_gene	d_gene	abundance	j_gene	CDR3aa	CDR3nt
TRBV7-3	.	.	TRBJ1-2	CASSQTPSGDGYTF	TGTGCCAGCAGCCAAACCCCCTCGGGGGATGGCTACACCTTC
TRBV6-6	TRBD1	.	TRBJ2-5	CASRRQGARETQYF	TGTGCCAGCAGACGGCAGGGGGCGAGGGAGACCCAGTACTTC
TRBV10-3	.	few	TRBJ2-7	CAISDAVDYEQYF	TGTGCCATCAGCGACGCGGTCGACTACGAGCAGTACTTC
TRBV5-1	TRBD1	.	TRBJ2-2	CASSLSGTVNTGELFF	TGCGCCAGCAGCTTGTCGGGGACAGTTAACACCGGGGAGCTGTTTTTT
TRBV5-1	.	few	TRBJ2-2	CASSLVPGPGELFF	TGCGCCAGCAGCTTGGTTCCTGGGCCCGGGGAGCTGTTTTTT
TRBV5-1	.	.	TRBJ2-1	CASSGGRFDNEQFF	TGCGCCAGCAGCGGCGGTCGGTTTGACAATGAGCAGTTCTTC
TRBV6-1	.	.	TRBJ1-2	CASSEGRGGDGYTF	TGTGCCAGCAGTGAGGGGAGGGGCGGGGATGGCTACACCTTC
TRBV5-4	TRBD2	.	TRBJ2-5	CASSPKRGSWETQYF	TGTGCCAGCAGCCCAAAGCGGGGTTCATGGGAGACCCAGTACTTC
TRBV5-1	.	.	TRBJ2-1	CASSLEGSNEQFF	TGCGCCAGCAGCTTGGAAGGTAGTAATGAGCAGTTCTTC
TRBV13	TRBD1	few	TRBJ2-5	CASSEFLGTGVVETQYF	TGTGCCAGCAGTGAATTTCTCGGGACAGGGGTAGTGGAGACCCAGTACTTC
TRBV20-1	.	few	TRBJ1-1	CSARGQRGSEAFF	TGCAGTGCTAGAGGGCAGAGGGGGTCTGAAGCTTTCTTT
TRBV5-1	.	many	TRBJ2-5	CASSLQLGETQYF	TGCGCCAGCAGCTTACAACTCGGGGAGACCCAGTACTTC
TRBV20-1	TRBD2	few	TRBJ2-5	CSASIPSGGYQETQYF	TGCAGTGCTAGTATCCCTAGCGGGGGGTATCAAGAGACCCAGTACTTC
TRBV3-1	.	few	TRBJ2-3	CASSPKGYTQYF	TGTGCCAGCAGCCCCAAGGGGTATACGCAGTATTTT
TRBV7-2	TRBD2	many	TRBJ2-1	CATGLASHNEQFF	TGTGCCACGGGACTAGCATCCCACAATGAGCAGTTCTTC
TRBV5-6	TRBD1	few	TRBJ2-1	CASSTRTGFYNEQFF	TGTGCCAGCAGCACCAGGACAGGGTTCTACAATGAGCAGTTCTTC
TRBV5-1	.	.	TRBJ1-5	CASSLGVNQPQHF	TGCGCCAGCAGCTTGGGTGTCAATCAGCCCCAGCATTTT
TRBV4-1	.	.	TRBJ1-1	CASSEAGAGDTEAFF	TGCGCCAGCAGTGAAGCGGGCGCAGGGGACACTGAAGCTTTCTTT
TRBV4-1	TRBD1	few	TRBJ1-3	CASSQPTGDSGNTIYF	TGCGCCAGCAGCCAACCCACAGGGGATTCGGGAAACACCATATATTTT
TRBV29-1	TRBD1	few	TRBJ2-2	CSAGTGSRAGELFF	TGCAGCGCTGGGACAGGGAGCCGTGCCGGGGAGCTGTTTTTT